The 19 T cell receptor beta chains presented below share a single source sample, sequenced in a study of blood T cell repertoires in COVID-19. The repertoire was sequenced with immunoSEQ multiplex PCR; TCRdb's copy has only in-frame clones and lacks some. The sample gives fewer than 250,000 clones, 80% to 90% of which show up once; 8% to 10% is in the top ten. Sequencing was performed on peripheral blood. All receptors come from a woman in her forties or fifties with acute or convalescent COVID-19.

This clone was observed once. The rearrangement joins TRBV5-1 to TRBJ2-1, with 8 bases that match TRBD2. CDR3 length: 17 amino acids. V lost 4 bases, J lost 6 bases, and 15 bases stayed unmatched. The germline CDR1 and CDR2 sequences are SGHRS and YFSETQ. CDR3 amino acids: CASSPPWGTSGANEQFF. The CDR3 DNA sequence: TGCGCCAGCAGCCCCCCCTGGGGCACTAGCGGAGCCAATGAGCAGTTCTTC.

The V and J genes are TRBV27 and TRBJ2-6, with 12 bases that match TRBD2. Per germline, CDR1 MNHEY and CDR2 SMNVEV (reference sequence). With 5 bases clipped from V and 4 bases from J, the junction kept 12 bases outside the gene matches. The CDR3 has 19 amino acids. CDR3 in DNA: TGTGCCAGCAGTCCCACCCCCGGACTAGCGGGAACCGGGGCCAACGTCCTGACTTTC. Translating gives CASSPTPGLAGTGANVLTF. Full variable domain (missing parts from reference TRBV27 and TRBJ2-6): EAQVTQNPRYLITVTGKKLTVTCSQNMNHEYMSWYRQDPGLGLRQIYYSMNVEVTDKGDVPEGYKVSRKEKRNFPLILESPSPNQTSLYFCASSPTPGLAGTGANVLTFGAGSRLTVL.

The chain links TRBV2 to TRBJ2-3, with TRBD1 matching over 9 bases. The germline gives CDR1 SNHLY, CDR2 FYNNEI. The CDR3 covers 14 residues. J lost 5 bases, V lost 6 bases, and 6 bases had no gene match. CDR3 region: CASRHRGPVDTQYF. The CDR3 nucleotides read TGTGCCAGCAGACACAGGGGGCCGGTAGATACGCAGTATTTT.

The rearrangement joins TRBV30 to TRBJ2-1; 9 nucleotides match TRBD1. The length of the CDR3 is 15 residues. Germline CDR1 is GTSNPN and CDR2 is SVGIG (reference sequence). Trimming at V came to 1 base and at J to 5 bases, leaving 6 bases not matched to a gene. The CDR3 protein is CAWSAVRTGDNEQFF. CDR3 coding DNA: TGTGCCTGGAGTGCCGTCCGGACAGGGGACAATGAGCAGTTCTTC.

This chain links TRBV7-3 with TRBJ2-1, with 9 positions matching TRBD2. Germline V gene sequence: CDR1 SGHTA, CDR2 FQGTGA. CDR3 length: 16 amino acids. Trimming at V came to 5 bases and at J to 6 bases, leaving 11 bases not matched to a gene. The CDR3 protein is CASSLLGGRGFNEQFF. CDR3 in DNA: TGTGCCAGCAGCCTCCTTGGCGGGAGGGGCTTCAATGAGCAGTTCTTC.

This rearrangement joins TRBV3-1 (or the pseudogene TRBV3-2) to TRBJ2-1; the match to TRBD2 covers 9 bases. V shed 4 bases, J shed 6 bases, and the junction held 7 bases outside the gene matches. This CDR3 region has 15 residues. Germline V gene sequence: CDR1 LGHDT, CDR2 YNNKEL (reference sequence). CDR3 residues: CASSPGTSLSNEQFF. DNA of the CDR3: TGTGCCAGCAGCCCGGGGACTAGCTTATCCAATGAGCAGTTCTTC.

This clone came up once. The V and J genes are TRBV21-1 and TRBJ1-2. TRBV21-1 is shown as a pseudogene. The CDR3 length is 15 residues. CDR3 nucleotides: TGTGCCAGCAGCTGTGGTGGGGGGAGTAGAGATGGCTACACCTTC. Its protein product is CASSCGGGSRDGYTF.

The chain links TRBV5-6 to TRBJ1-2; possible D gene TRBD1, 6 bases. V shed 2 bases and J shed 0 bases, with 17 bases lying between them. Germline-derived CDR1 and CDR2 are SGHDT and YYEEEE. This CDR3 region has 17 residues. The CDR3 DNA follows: TGTGCCAGCAGCTTATCGCCTACAGGGTGGTCTAACTATGGCTACACCTTC. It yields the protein CASSLSPTGWSNYGYTF.

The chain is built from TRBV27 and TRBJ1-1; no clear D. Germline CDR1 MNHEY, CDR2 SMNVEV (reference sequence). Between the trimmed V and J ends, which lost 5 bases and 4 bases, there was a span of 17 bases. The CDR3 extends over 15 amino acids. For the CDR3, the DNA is TGTGCCAGCAGTCCCTTCCGTGGAGGAGCCACTGAAGCTTTCTTT. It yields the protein CASSPFRGGATEAFF.

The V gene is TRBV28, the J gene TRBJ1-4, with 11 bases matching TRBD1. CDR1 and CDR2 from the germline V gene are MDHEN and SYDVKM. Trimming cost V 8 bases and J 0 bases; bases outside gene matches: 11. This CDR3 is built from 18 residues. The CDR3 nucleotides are TGTGCCAGCTCCCGACCCCCGGGACAGGGGGCAACTAATGAAAAACTGTTTTTT. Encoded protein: CASSRPPGQGATNEKLFF.

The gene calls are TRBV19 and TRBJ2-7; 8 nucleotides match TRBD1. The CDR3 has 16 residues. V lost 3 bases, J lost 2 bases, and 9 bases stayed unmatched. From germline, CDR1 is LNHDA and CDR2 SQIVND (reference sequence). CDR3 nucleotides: TGTGCCAGTAGTATGTCCAGGGGGCGAAGCCCCTACGAGCAGTACTTC. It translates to CASSMSRGRSPYEQYF.

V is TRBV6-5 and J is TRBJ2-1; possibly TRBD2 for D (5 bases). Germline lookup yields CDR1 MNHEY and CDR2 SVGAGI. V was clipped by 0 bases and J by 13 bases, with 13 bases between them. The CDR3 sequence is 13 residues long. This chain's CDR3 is CASSYSNFGVQFF. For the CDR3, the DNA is TGTGCCAGCAGTTACTCGAATTTCGGGGTCCAGTTCTTC.

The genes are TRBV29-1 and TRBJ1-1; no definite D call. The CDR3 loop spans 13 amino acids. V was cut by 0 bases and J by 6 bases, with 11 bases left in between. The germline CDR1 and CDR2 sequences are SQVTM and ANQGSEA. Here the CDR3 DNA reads TGCAGCGTTGAAGATGTTCAGATCGCTGAAGCTTTCTTT. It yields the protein CSVEDVQIAEAFF. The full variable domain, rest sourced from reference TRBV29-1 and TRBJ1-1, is SAVISQKPSRDICQRGTSLTIQCQVDSQVTMMFWYRQQPGQSLTLIATANQGSEATYESGFVIDKFPISRPNLTFSTLTVSNMSPEDSSIYLCSVEDVQIAEAFFGQGTRLTVV.

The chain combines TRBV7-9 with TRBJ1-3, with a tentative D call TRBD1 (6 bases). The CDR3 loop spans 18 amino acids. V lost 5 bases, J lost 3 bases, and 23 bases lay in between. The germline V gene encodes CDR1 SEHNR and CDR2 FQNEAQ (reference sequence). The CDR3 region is CASSLSIFAGTIGNTIYF. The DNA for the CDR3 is TGTGCCAGCAGCCTATCAATTTTCGCCGGGACAATTGGAAACACCATATATTTT.

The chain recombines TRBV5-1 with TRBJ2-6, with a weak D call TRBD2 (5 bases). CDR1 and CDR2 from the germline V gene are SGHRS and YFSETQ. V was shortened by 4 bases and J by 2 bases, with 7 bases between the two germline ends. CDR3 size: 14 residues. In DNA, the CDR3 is TGCGCCAGCAGCAGGGAGACTGGGGCCAACGTCCTGACTTTC. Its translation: CASSRETGANVLTF.

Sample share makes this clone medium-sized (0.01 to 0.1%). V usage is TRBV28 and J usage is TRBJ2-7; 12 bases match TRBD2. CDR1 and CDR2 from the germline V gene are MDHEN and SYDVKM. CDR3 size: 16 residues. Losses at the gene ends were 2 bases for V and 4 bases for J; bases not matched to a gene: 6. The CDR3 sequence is CASSLLAGGPGYEQYF. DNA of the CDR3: TGTGCCAGCAGTTTACTAGCGGGAGGGCCTGGATACGAGCAGTACTTC.

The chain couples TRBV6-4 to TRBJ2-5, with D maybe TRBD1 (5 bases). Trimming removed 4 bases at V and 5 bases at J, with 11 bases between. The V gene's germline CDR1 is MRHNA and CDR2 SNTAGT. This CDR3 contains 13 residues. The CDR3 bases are TGTGCCAGCAGTGCCAGGGCTGGGGAGACCCAGTACTTC. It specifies CASSARAGETQYF.

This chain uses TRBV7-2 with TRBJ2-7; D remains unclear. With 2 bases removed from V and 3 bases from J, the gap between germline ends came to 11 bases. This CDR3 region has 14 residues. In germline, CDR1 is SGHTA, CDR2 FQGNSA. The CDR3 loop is CASSLRSAYYEQYF. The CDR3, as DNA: TGTGCCAGCAGCTTAAGAAGCGCCTACTACGAGCAGTACTTC.

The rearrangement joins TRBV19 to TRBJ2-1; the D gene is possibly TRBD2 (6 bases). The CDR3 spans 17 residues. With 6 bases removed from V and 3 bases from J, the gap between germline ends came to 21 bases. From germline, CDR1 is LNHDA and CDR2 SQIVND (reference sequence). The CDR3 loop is CASSLITTRGNYNEQFF. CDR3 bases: TGTGCCAGTAGCCTTATCACGACTAGGGGTAACTACAATGAGCAGTTCTTC. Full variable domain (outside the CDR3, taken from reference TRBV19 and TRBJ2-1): DGGITQSPKYLFRKEGQNVTLSCEQNLNHDAMYWYRQDPGQGLRLIYYSQIVNDFQKGDIAEGYSVSREKKESFPLTVTSAQKNPTAFYLCASSLITTRGNYNEQFFGPGTRLTVL.